This T cell receptor beta chain was captured in a study of blood T cell repertoires in COVID-19. Study information: Nucleic acid was either cDNA or gDNA, and it came from T cells, B-cell-depleted T cells, or PBMCs.

The table lists this clone with a count of one. Participants, about 18 to 89 years old, spanned under 30 US areas. Participants' reported clinical history set cohort assignment. Under the authors' procedure: Reference gene primers were amplified, and this amplification served to estimate nucleated cell counts. Data came from immunoSEQ multiplex PCR; TCRdb stores just in-frame clones and leaves some out. The D gene and trimming were derived from the DNA, and the V and J assignments and clone size from that table. The sample lists 190,000 or so clones, 75% to 90% occurring once. CDR3 length: 11 residues. Germline assignment: CDR1 SNHLY and CDR2 FYNNEI. The junction had 7 bases not matched to a gene; V was cut back by 6 bases and J by 14 bases.

The sample taken for sequencing was PBMCs or T cells enriched from blood (not recorded which). The V call is TRBV2, the J call TRBJ2-1; 7 nucleotides align to TRBD1. The receptor was isolated from a young man who had recovered from COVID-19. The DNA for the CDR3 is TGTGCCAGCAGCAATTACAGGGGTGAGTTCTTC. Amino acid sequence: CASSNYRGEFF.